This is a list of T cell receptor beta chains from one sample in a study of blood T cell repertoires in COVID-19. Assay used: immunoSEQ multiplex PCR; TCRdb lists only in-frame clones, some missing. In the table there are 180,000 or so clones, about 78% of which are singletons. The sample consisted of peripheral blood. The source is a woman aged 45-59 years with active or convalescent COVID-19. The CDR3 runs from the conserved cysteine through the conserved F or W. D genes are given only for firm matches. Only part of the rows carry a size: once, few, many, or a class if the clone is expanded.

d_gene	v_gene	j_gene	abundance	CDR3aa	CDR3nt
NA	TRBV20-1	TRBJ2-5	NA	CSADSPRTQYF	TGCAGTGCTGACAGCCCGAGGACCCAGTACTTC
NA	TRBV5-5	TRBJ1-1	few	CASSPSNTEAFF	TGTGCCAGCAGCCCGTCGAACACTGAAGCTTTCTTT
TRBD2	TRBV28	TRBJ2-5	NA	CASDDSGRWETQYF	TGTGCCAGTGATGATAGCGGGAGATGGGAGACCCAGTACTTC
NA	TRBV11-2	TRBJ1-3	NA	CASSYGAVPNTIYF	TGTGCCAGCAGCTATGGAGCAGTTCCAAACACCATATATTTT
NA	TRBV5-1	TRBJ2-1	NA	CASRLAETYNEQFF	TGCGCCAGCCGGCTAGCAGAGACATACAATGAGCAGTTCTTC
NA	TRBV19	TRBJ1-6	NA	CASSQGGDRLSALHF	TGTGCCAGTAGTCAAGGGGGGGACCGACTTTCGGCCCTCCACTTT
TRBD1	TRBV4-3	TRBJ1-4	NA	CASSQVGQGIFNEKLFF	TGCGCCAGCAGCCAAGTCGGACAGGGCATCTTTAATGAAAAACTGTTTTTT
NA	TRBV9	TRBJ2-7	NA	CASSAGEYYEQYF	TGTGCCAGCAGCGCCGGAGAATACTACGAGCAGTACTTC
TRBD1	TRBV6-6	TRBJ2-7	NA	CASSYSNRGAYEQYF	TGTGCCAGCAGTTACTCGAACAGGGGGGCCTACGAGCAGTACTTC
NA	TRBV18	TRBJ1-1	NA	CASSPSGRGNTEAFF	TGTGCCAGCTCACCATCCGGAAGGGGTAACACTGAAGCTTTCTTT
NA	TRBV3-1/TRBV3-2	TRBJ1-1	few	CASSRLHGMNTEAFF	TGTGCCAGCAGTAGACTACATGGAATGAACACTGAAGCTTTCTTT
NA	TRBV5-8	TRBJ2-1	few	CASSLGSGVKQFF	TGTGCCAGCAGCTTGGGGTCGGGGGTGAAGCAGTTCTTC
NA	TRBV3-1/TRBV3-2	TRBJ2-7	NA	CASSHTDTFGEQYF	TGTGCCAGCAGCCACACGGACACCTTTGGGGAGCAGTACTTC
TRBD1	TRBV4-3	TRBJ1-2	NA	CASSPQGTRQGGYGYTF	TGCGCCAGCAGCCCCCAGGGGACCAGACAGGGCGGCTATGGCTACACCTTC
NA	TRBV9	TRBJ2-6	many	CASSVQGKTGANVLTF	TGTGCCAGCAGCGTACAGGGTAAGACTGGGGCCAACGTCCTGACTTTC
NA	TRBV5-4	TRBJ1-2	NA	CASSLWGGPANYGYTF	TGTGCCAGCAGCTTGTGGGGGGGCCCGGCCAACTATGGCTACACCTTC
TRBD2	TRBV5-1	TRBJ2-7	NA	CASSLGGAGGRGEQYF	TGCGCCAGCAGCTTGGGCGGGGCGGGGGGCCGAGGCGAGCAGTACTTC
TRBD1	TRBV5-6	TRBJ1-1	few	CASSPDRGLWNTEAFF	TGTGCCAGCAGCCCTGACAGGGGTTTATGGAACACTGAAGCTTTCTTT
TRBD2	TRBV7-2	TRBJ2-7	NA	CASSPHALAGVNEQYF	TGTGCCAGCAGCCCCCATGCCCTAGCGGGAGTAAACGAGCAGTACTTC
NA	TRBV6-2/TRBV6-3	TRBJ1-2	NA	CASSYSEEEGDYGYTF	TGTGCCAGCAGTTACTCGGAAGAAGAGGGAGACTATGGCTACACCTTC
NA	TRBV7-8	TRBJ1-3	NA	CATKPFTGGPLTSGNTIYF	TGTGCCACTAAACCCTTCACGGGGGGCCCACTTACCTCTGGAAACACCATATATTTT
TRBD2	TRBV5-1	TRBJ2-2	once	CASSLGIAGGTGELFF	TGCGCCAGCAGCTTGGGCATAGCGGGAGGCACCGGGGAGCTGTTTTTT
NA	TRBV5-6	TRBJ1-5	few	CASSFGQGYQPQHF	TGTGCCAGCAGCTTTGGGCAAGGCTATCAGCCCCAGCATTTT
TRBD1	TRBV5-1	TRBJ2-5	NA	CASSLQGVPQETQYF	TGCGCCAGCAGCTTGCAGGGGGTCCCACAAGAGACCCAGTACTTC
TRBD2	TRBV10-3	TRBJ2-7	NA	CAIRGTSDEQYF	TGTGCCATCCGCGGGACTAGCGACGAGCAGTACTTC
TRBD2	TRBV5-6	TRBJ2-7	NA	CASSLWGLAEEQYF	TGTGCCAGCAGCTTGTGGGGACTAGCGGAAGAGCAGTACTTC
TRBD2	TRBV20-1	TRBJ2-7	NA	CSASLPSGSYEQYF	TGCAGTGCTAGTCTGCCTAGCGGGAGCTACGAGCAGTACTTC
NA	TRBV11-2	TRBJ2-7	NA	CASSSNYDGGEQYF	TGTGCCAGCAGCTCTAATTATGACGGAGGAGAGCAGTACTTC
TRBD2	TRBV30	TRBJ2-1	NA	CAWTLLAGAGNEQFF	TGTGCCTGGACCCTCTTAGCGGGAGCGGGGAATGAGCAGTTCTTC
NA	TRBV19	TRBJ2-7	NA	CASSSPGHRRDEQYF	TGTGCCAGTAGTAGCCCTGGACACCGCAGGGACGAGCAGTACTTC
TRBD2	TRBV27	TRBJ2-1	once	CASSRRLAGAAYNEQFF	TGTGCCAGCAGTCGCAGACTAGCGGGAGCCGCCTACAATGAGCAGTTCTTC
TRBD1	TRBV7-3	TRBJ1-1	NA	CASSLIPRGLTEAFF	TGTGCCAGCAGCTTAATCCCCAGGGGGCTGACTGAAGCTTTCTTT
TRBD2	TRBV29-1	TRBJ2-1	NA	CSVEGVGTSGSRYEQFF	TGCAGCGTTGAGGGAGTAGGGACTAGCGGGAGTAGGTATGAGCAGTTCTTC
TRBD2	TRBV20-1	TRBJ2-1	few	CSASPLGLGMHEQFF	TGCAGTGCTAGTCCTCTCGGACTAGGGATGCATGAGCAGTTCTTC
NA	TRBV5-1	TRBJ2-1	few	CASKEYNEQFF	TGCGCCAGCAAAGAGTACAATGAGCAGTTCTTC
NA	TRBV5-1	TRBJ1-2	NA	CASSLGGFGYTF	TGCGCCAGCAGCTTGGGCGGTTTTGGCTACACCTTC
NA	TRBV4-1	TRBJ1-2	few	CASSLEDNLYGYTF	TGCGCCAGCAGCCTCGAGGACAATCTTTATGGCTACACCTTC
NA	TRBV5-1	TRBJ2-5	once	CASSPDTSQETQYF	TGCGCCAGCAGCCCGGACACCTCCCAAGAGACCCAGTACTTC
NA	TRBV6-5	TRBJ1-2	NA	CASSYVGDYGYTF	TGTGCCAGCAGTTACGTAGGGGACTATGGCTACACCTTC
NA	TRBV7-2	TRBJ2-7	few	CASSLGMGATYEQYF	TGTGCCAGCAGCTTAGGGATGGGAGCCACCTACGAGCAGTACTTC
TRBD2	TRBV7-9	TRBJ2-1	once	CASSFGGRGVYNEQFF	TGTGCCAGCAGCTTCGGCGGGAGAGGGGTCTACAATGAGCAGTTCTTC
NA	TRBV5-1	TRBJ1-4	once	CASSGGYPQEKLFF	TGCGCCAGCAGCGGGGGGTACCCCCAGGAAAAACTGTTTTTT
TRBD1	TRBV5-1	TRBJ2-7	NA	CASSLEGQGQDEQYF	TGCGCCAGCAGCTTGGAGGGACAGGGGCAGGACGAGCAGTACTTC
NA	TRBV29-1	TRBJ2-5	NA	CSDNRVGETQYF	TGCAGCGATAACAGGGTGGGAGAGACCCAGTACTTC
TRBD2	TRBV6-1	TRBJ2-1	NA	CASSEGLAGGINEQFF	TGTGCCAGCAGTGAAGGACTAGCGGGAGGTATAAATGAGCAGTTCTTC
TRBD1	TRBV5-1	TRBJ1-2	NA	CASSSGQGGGYTF	TGCGCCAGCAGCTCGGGACAGGGTGGCGGCTACACCTTC
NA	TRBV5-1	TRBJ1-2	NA	CASSLEGVGYTF	TGCGCCAGCAGCTTGGAAGGGGTTGGCTACACCTTC